Shown below are 20 T cell receptor beta chains from a single sample sequenced in a study of blood T cell repertoires in COVID-19. TCRdb's table, derived via immunoSEQ multiplex PCR, lists solely in-frame clones and lacks some. This sample has roughly 250,000 clones; about 90% occur once, and the top ten carry about an eighth. The sample comprised peripheral blood. These receptors originate from a woman in her 30s with COVID-19, enrolled during active disease.

J is TRBJ1-1 and V is TRBV19; TRBD1 matches 11 bases. Looked up from germline, CDR1 is LNHDA and CDR2 is SQIVND (reference sequence). This CDR3 spans 16 amino acids. V lost 5 bases and J lost 7; bases outside the gene matches: 12. As DNA, the CDR3 is TGTGCCAGTAGTTCCCAAGGGAGGACAGGGGGCAGTGAAGCTTTCTTT. It codes for CASSSQGRTGGSEAFF.

The chain carries TRBV5-5 and TRBJ2-7; 8 bases fit TRBD1. This CDR3 is 14 amino acids long. Germline V gene data show CDR1 as SGHKS and CDR2 as YYEKEE (reference sequence). The V gene end was trimmed by 3 bases and the J gene end by 4 bases; junction bases not matched to a gene: 6. The CDR3 bases are TGTGCCAGCAGCTCGGACAGGGCAATTTACGAGCAGTACTTC. Residues: CASSSDRAIYEQYF.

This chain uses TRBV27 with TRBJ2-5; D gene unclear. Germline assignment: CDR1 MNHEY and CDR2 SMNVEV (reference sequence). Trimming pared 4 bases from V and 6 bases from J, leaving 6 bases between. CDR3 size: 11 residues. The CDR3 DNA follows: TGTGCCAGCAGTTATGGCCAGACCCAGTACTTC. It yields the protein CASSYGQTQYF.

The chain links TRBV4-1 to TRBJ1-5; possibly TRBD1 for D (6 bases). Germline CDR1 and CDR2: MGHRA and YSYEKL. V was pared by 3 bases and J by 7 bases, with 10 bases between. The CDR3 sequence is 13 residues long. The CDR3 DNA reads as TGCGCCAGCAGCCAGCCAGGGGACCAGCCCCAGCATTTT. Its protein is CASSQPGDQPQHF.

The genes are TRBV6-4 and TRBJ1-2; D remains ambiguous. V shed 3 bases and J shed 5 bases, with 16 bases lying between them. The CDR3 runs 15 residues. CDR1 and CDR2 from the germline V gene are MRHNA and SNTAGT. The CDR3, as DNA: TGTGCCAGCAGTGATCTGGTAGGGAGAAGATATGGCTACACCTTC. It specifies CASSDLVGRRYGYTF.

The chain has TRBV27 and TRBJ2-7; D might be TRBD2 (5 bases). The CDR3 loop spans 13 amino acids. CDR1 is MNHEY and CDR2 is SMNVEV in the germline V gene (reference sequence). Trimming stripped 6 bases from V and 3 bases from J, with 12 bases between. CDR3 residues: CASSRGLLYEQYF. DNA of the CDR3: TGTGCCAGCAGCCGCGGACTGCTCTACGAGCAGTACTTC.

This chain joins TRBV14 and TRBJ2-3; 7 nucleotides line up with TRBD2. This CDR3 comprises 18 residues. CDR1 and CDR2 from the germline V gene are SGHDN and FVKESK. The J segment lost 0 bases and the V segment lost 0 bases, leaving 9 bases of the junction unmatched. The CDR3 DNA reads as TGTGCCAGCAGCCAAGACAGACTAGCCGACTCTAGCACAGATACGCAGTATTTT. The encoded protein is CASSQDRLADSSTDTQYF.

The chain employs TRBV7-9 and TRBJ2-1; D gene ambiguous. This CDR3 region has 13 residues. Trimming removed 0 bases at V and 7 bases at J, with 7 bases between. From germline, CDR1 is SEHNR and CDR2 FQNEAQ (reference sequence). CDR3 sequence: CASSLARINEQFF. CDR3 in DNA: TGTGCCAGCAGCTTAGCGAGGATAAATGAGCAGTTCTTC.

The chain joins TRBV7-2 to TRBJ2-7; 11 bases align to TRBD1. V gave up 5 bases and J gave up 3 bases; unmatched junction bases: 3. This CDR3 contains 14 residues. Germline values: CDR1 SGHTA, CDR2 FQGNSA. DNA of the CDR3: TGTGCCAGCAGCACCGGGACAGGGGGCTACGAGCAGTACTTC. It is translated as CASSTGTGGYEQYF.

The chain is built from TRBV10-3 and TRBJ1-5; TRBD1 matches 8 bases. There are 14 residues in the CDR3. Germline V gene sequence: CDR1 ENHRY, CDR2 SYGVKD. J gave up 6 bases and V 5 bases, and 6 bases lay outside the gene matches. DNA of the CDR3: TGTGCCATCAGTCGACAGGGGAGTACTCAGCCCCAGCATTTT. This gives the protein CAISRQGSTQPQHF.

The chain joins TRBV14 to TRBJ2-3; 12 bases map to TRBD2. The V and J ends lost 4 bases and 0 bases, in that order; junction bases with no gene match: 8. Germline loops: CDR1 SGHDN, CDR2 FVKESK. The CDR3 is made up of 18 amino acids. CDR3 DNA sequence: TGTGCCAGCAGCCTTCCGGGACTAGCGGGTTTCAGCACAGATACGCAGTATTTT. It specifies CASSLPGLAGFSTDTQYF. Filled out from reference TRBV14 and TRBJ2-3, the complete variable domain reads EAGVTQFPSHSVIEKGQTVTLRCDPISGHDNLYWYRRVMGKEIKFLLHFVKESKQDESGMPNNRFLAERTGGTYSTLKVQPAELEDSGVYFCASSLPGLAGFSTDTQYFGPGTRLTVL.

The table lists this clone with a count of one. The chain has TRBV18 and TRBJ2-7; the D gene is possibly TRBD1 (6 bases). The CDR3 sequence is 13 residues long. The V gene lost 2 bases and the J gene lost 3 bases, with 8 bases spanning the gap. Germline V lookup: CDR1 KGHSH, CDR2 LQKENI. The CDR3 nucleotides are TGTGCCAGCTCACCAAACAGGGACTACGAGCAGTACTTC. This encodes CASSPNRDYEQYF.

The gene calls are TRBV29-1 and TRBJ2-7; TRBD1 is a possible D gene (5 bases). This CDR3 is 15 amino acids long. V was shortened by 2 bases and J by 0 bases, with 14 bases between the two germline ends. The germline V gene has CDR1 SQVTM and CDR2 ANQGSEA. CDR3 nucleotide sequence: TGCAGCGTTGAAAGTCCAGGGCCGAGCTCCTACGAGCAGTACTTC. Protein product: CSVESPGPSSYEQYF.

This clone was observed a single time. The V and J genes are TRBV7-9 and TRBJ2-7; D possibly corresponds to TRBD1 (6 bases). Trimming left V 1 base short and J 4 bases short, with 11 bases between. The CDR3 runs 14 residues. Germline V gene sequence: CDR1 SEHNR, CDR2 FQNEAQ (reference sequence). The CDR3 nucleotides are TGTGCCAGCAGCTTAGTACAGGGACCATACGAGCAGTACTTC. This codes for CASSLVQGPYEQYF.

CDR3 in amino acids: CASSLRWSSYNEQFF. CDR3 sequence (DNA): TGTGCCAGCAGCTTACGGTGGTCCTCCTACAATGAGCAGTTCTTC. This chain links TRBV7-2 with TRBJ2-1; no firm D call. CDR1 is SGHTA and CDR2 is FQGNSA in the germline V gene. Deletions cut 2 bases from V and 0 bases from J, with 8 bases between. The CDR3 has 15 residues.

The chain is built from TRBV5-4 and TRBJ1-6; D remains unclear. Germline CDR1 SGHNT, CDR2 YYREEE (reference sequence). V shed 3 bases and J shed 7 bases, with 8 bases lying between them. This CDR3 comprises 13 residues. This CDR3 is CASSSTTNSPLHF. The CDR3 region has the DNA TGTGCCAGCAGCTCCACTACCAATTCACCCCTCCACTTT.

V gene TRBV10-1 combines with J gene TRBJ2-3, with D possibly being TRBD1 (5 bases). V was pared by 4 bases and J by 5 bases, with 10 bases between. Germline loops: CDR1 WNHNN, CDR2 SYGVQD (reference sequence). The CDR3 contains 13 residues. The CDR3 nucleotides read TGCGCCAGCAGTGGCCAGGGTATAGATACGCAGTATTTT. This gives the protein CASSGQGIDTQYF.

The V gene is TRBV11-2, the J gene TRBJ2-1, with 8 bases identical to TRBD1. Unmatched junction bases numbered 14, after V lost 7 bases and J lost 9 bases. This CDR3 spans 15 amino acids. CDR1 and CDR2 (germline): SGHAT, FQNNGV. The CDR3 nucleotides read TGTGCCAGCAACCGATACGGACAGGGCGGCGGTGAGCAGTTCTTC. It is translated as CASNRYGQGGGEQFF.

The chain links TRBV13 to TRBJ1-2; D perhaps matches TRBD1 (6 bases). The V and J ends lost 4 bases and 0 bases respectively, with 12 bases between them. The germline CDR1 and CDR2 sequences are PRHDT and FYEKMQ (reference sequence). This CDR3 has 15 amino acids. CDR3 sequence (DNA): TGTGCCAGCAGCTGGGACAACCAAACTAACTATGGCTACACCTTC. Its protein is CASSWDNQTNYGYTF.

The V call is TRBV7-9, the J call TRBJ2-7; weak D call: TRBD1 (6 bases). The V and J ends lost 3 bases and 0 bases respectively, with 12 bases between them. This CDR3 comprises 15 residues. The V gene's germline CDR1 is SEHNR and CDR2 FQNEAQ (reference sequence). This chain's CDR3 is CASSFDGGSSYEQYF. As DNA, the CDR3 is TGTGCCAGCAGCTTCGATGGGGGCTCCTCCTACGAGCAGTACTTC.